These 18 T cell receptor beta chains were sequenced from one sample in a study of lymphopenia after photon versus proton radiotherapy. Sequenced by immunoSEQ multiplex PCR; TCRdb stores in-frame clones only, minus some. The table includes tens of thousands of clones, 94% detected once. Sequenced material: peripheral blood, taken from a patient treated with photon-based radiotherapy. Receptors originate from a woman aged 45-65 years with cholangiocarcinoma.

V is TRBV11-2 and J is TRBJ1-2, with D unresolved. V dropped 5 bases and J dropped 6 bases, with 7 bases sitting between them. CDR3 length equals 11 residues. Germline-derived CDR1 and CDR2 are SGHAT and FQNNGV. The CDR3: CASSPGDGYTF. The CDR3 region has the DNA TGTGCCAGCAGCCCGGGCGATGGCTACACCTTC.

This chain joins TRBV5-1 and TRBJ1-2; 7 bases align to TRBD1. The CDR3 loop spans 15 amino acids. The germline gives CDR1 SGHRS, CDR2 YFSETQ. Trimming took 7 bases from V and 4 from J; bases not matched to a gene: 13. The CDR3 DNA is TGCGCCAGCGCGAAGGCGGACAGGTTGTTCTATGGCTACACCTTC. It is translated as CASAKADRLFYGYTF.

The chain is built from TRBV10-3 and TRBJ1-2; D is perhaps TRBD1 (5 bases). This CDR3 is built from 16 residues. CDR1 and CDR2 (germline): ENHRY, SYGVKD. The V and J ends lost 5 bases and 2 bases respectively, with 18 bases between them. CDR3 protein: CAISNPGPLLNYGYTF. The DNA for the CDR3 is TGTGCCATCAGTAACCCGGGACCCCTTCTCAACTATGGCTACACCTTC.

As DNA, the CDR3 is TGTGCCAGCAGTGAACGGGGTGAAAAACTGTTTTTT. Protein sequence: CASSERGEKLFF. This chain connects TRBV2 to TRBJ1-4, with unresolved D. The CDR3 spans 12 residues. The V and J ends lost 2 bases and 7 bases respectively, with 5 bases between them. Germline CDR1 is SNHLY and CDR2 is FYNNEI.

The chain uses TRBV6-1 and TRBJ1-5; maybe TRBD1 (5 bases). V gave up 4 bases and J gave up 4 bases, with 11 bases separating them. The germline V gene has CDR1 MNHNS and CDR2 SASEGT. This CDR3 is built from 14 residues. The CDR3 region is CASSATEVNQPQHF. For the CDR3, the DNA is TGTGCCAGCAGTGCGACAGAAGTAAATCAGCCCCAGCATTTT.

The CDR3 is CASMSGERGNTIYF. DNA for the CDR3: TGCGCCAGTATGTCGGGGGAGAGGGGAAACACCATATATTTT. V and J are TRBV5-1 and TRBJ1-3, with a tentative D call TRBD1 (5 bases). The CDR3 length is 14 residues. V was cut by 8 bases and J by 4 bases, with 16 bases left in between. The V gene's germline CDR1 is SGHRS and CDR2 YFSETQ.

The CDR3 loop is CASSQERGYGYTF. CDR3 coding DNA: TGCGCCAGCAGCCAAGAGAGGGGCTATGGCTACACCTTC. The V call is TRBV4-3, the J call TRBJ1-2, with D perhaps matching TRBD1 (5 bases). From germline, CDR1 is LGHNA and CDR2 YSLEER. The length of the CDR3 is 13 residues. V gave up 0 bases and J gave up 4 bases, with 6 bases separating them.

The V gene is TRBV14, the J gene TRBJ1-4; 7 bases align to TRBD1. CDR3 size: 15 residues. Looked up from germline, CDR1 is SGHDN and CDR2 is FVKESK. Trimming at V came to 0 bases and at J to 7 bases, leaving 5 bases not matched to a gene. The CDR3 loop reads CASSQELQGGEKLFF. The CDR3 region has the DNA TGTGCCAGCAGCCAAGAGTTGCAGGGGGGTGAAAAACTGTTTTTT.

This chain links TRBV7-2 with TRBJ1-2, with D possibly matching TRBD1 (6 bases). V dropped 1 base and J dropped 4 bases, with 13 bases sitting between them. CDR1 and CDR2 from the germline V gene are SGHTA and FQGNSA. The CDR3 length is 15 residues. The CDR3 spells CASSLEGGLAYGYTF. Here the CDR3 DNA reads TGTGCCAGCAGCTTAGAAGGGGGACTCGCCTATGGCTACACCTTC.

This chain uses TRBV2 with TRBJ2-5, with 13 bases fitting TRBD2. Germline V CDR1 and CDR2: SNHLY, FYNNEI. CDR3 length: 14 residues. V shed 9 bases, J shed 3 bases, and the junction held 4 bases outside the gene matches. The CDR3 DNA follows: TGTGCCAGAACGGGACTAGCGGGGAAAGAGACCCAGTACTTC. Protein sequence: CARTGLAGKETQYF.

The chain joins TRBV5-8 to TRBJ1-1; no firm D call. Between the trimmed V and J ends, which lost 4 bases and 5 bases, there was a span of 9 bases. Germline V gene data show CDR1 as SGHTS and CDR2 as YDEGEE. The CDR3 extends over 12 amino acids. DNA for the CDR3: TGTGCCAGCAGCCGGAGTTGGACTGAAGCTTTCTTT. The encoded protein is CASSRSWTEAFF.

This clone was picked up one time. The rearrangement links TRBV4-1 to TRBJ2-1; tentative D call: TRBD1 (5 bases). Germline V gene sequence: CDR1 MGHRA, CDR2 YSYEKL. The CDR3 extends over 16 amino acids. The V end lost 1 base, the J end lost 8 bases, and 18 bases lay between the germline ends. CDR3 coding DNA: TGCGCCAGCAGCCAAGTTGGGCCCAACCTAGGGGATGAGCAGTTCTTC. This codes for CASSQVGPNLGDEQFF.

The rearrangement links TRBV11-2 to TRBJ1-6, with D possibly being TRBD1 (5 bases). Per germline, CDR1 SGHAT and CDR2 FQNNGV. CDR3 length: 17 amino acids. V lost 7 bases and J 8 bases, leaving 24 bases between the germline ends. The CDR3 nucleotides read TGTGCCAGCACCGGGGGTCGGGGTGCAGGTTCTTATTCACCCCTCCACTTT. It codes for CASTGGRGAGSYSPLHF.

V gene TRBV4-3 combines with J gene TRBJ1-1, with D possibly being TRBD1 (5 bases). CDR1 LGHNA and CDR2 YSLEER come from the germline V gene. V lost 0 bases to trimming and J lost 1 base, with 12 bases between them. The CDR3 length is 16 residues. The CDR3 loop is CASSQDWGTQNTEAFF. The CDR3 DNA follows: TGCGCCAGCAGCCAAGATTGGGGCACACAGAACACTGAAGCTTTCTTT.

V is TRBV6-6 and J is TRBJ2-3; maybe TRBD1 (6 bases). CDR1 and CDR2 (germline): MNHNY, SVGAGI (reference sequence). The CDR3 runs to 14 residues. The V end was cut by 2 bases, the J end by 3 bases, with 9 bases between. The CDR3 loop is CASSYRGQTDTQYF. DNA for the CDR3: TGTGCCAGCAGTTACCGAGGACAGACAGATACGCAGTATTTT.

The chain joins TRBV10-3 to TRBJ2-1, with 14 bases matching TRBD2. The CDR3 spans 16 residues. V shed 4 bases and J 7 bases; nucleotides not matched to a gene: 6. CDR1 and CDR2 from the germline V gene are ENHRY and SYGVKD. This CDR3 reads CAISVSGTSGGNEQFF. Here the CDR3 DNA reads TGTGCCATCAGTGTTTCCGGGACTAGCGGGGGAAATGAGCAGTTCTTC.

The chain uses TRBV7-2 and TRBJ2-5; D gene ambiguous. The CDR3 extends over 15 amino acids. CDR1 is SGHTA and CDR2 is FQGNSA in the germline V gene. Trimming removed 0 bases at V and 2 bases at J, with 10 bases between. CDR3 sequence: CASSLAGSRQETQYF. For the CDR3, the DNA is TGTGCCAGCAGCTTAGCAGGATCGAGACAAGAGACCCAGTACTTC.

As DNA, the CDR3 is TGTGCCAGCTCACCCCCGAAAGGACAGGGTGCTAACTATGGCTACACCTTC. This translates into CASSPPKGQGANYGYTF. The rearrangement links TRBV18 to TRBJ1-2; TRBD1 aligns across 8 bases. The CDR3 loop spans 17 amino acids. CDR1 is KGHSH, CDR2 LQKENI, per germline. V gave up 3 bases and J gave up 0 bases; unmatched junction bases: 9.